Each of the 21 T cell receptor beta chains below was sequenced from the same sample in a study of HIV-infected patients and healthy controls. TCRdb reanalysed the 5' RACE reads using MiXCR and keeps one entry per CDR3 protein. The data show more than 15,000 distinct CDR3 sequences, approximately 19% seen once. The sample was CD8+ T cells from blood. The receptors stem from a human donor in good health.

This clonotype was observed a few times. The chain employs TRBV9 and TRBJ2-2; unclear D gene. Germline V gives CDR1 SGDLS, CDR2 YYNGEE. CDR3 length: 12 residues. V lost 0 bases and J 6 bases, leaving 3 bases between the germline ends. The CDR3 loop reads CASSVVPGELFF. DNA of the CDR3: TGTGCCAGCAGCGTAGTTCCCGGGGAGCTGTTTTTT.

The sample holds many counts of this clonotype. The V gene is TRBV7-8, the J gene TRBJ2-3; D possibly corresponds to TRBD2 (5 bases). V lost 3 bases, J lost 4 bases, and 14 bases lay in between. CDR3 length: 15 amino acids. Germline V CDR1 and CDR2: SGHVS, FQNEAQ. The CDR3 sequence: CASSFPLGSADTQYF. In DNA, the CDR3 is TGTGCCAGCAGCTTTCCCCTGGGTAGCGCAGATACGCAGTATTTT.

There are a few counts of this clonotype. V is TRBV12-3 or TRBV12-4 and J is TRBJ2-4, with 8 bases matching TRBD2. Trimming at V came to 8 bases and at J to 4 bases, leaving 1 base not matched to a gene. The CDR3 length is 12 residues. The CDR3 loop reads CASRGGKNIQYF. For the CDR3, the DNA is TGTGCCAGCCGGGGGGGGAAAAACATTCAGTACTTC.

Points on this clonotype: Because the CDR3 is missing its conserved closing phenylalanine or tryptophan, this is likely a read error. The chain carries TRBV7-9 and TRBJ1-1; D is unresolved. With 3 bases removed from V and 1 base from J, the gap between germline ends came to 12 bases. In germline, CDR1 is SEHNR, CDR2 FQNEAQ (reference sequence). The CDR3 extends over 15 amino acids. CDR3 sequence: CASSFRSPENTEAFS. The DNA for the CDR3 is TGTGCCAGCAGCTTTCGATCACCCGAGAACACTGAAGCTTTCTCT.

This clonotype was counted only a few times. The rearrangement joins TRBV11-2 to TRBJ2-1; 9 bases align to TRBD2. V lost 8 bases, J lost 9 bases, and 20 bases stayed unmatched. The CDR3 runs 17 residues. CDR1 is SGHAT and CDR2 is FQNNGV in the germline V gene. The CDR3 loop is CASDPPWAVAGVFEQFF. CDR3 nucleotides: TGTGCCAGCGACCCCCCTTGGGCGGTAGCGGGAGTTTTTGAGCAGTTCTTC.

At least ten counts were recorded for this clonotype. The V and J genes are TRBV6-1 and TRBJ1-5; no clear D gene. The CDR3 is made up of 15 amino acids. V was cut by 2 bases and J by 3 bases, with 11 bases left in between. Germline V gene lookup returns CDR1 MNHNS and CDR2 SASEGT. The CDR3 DNA reads TGTGCCAGCAGTGAATACGGAGGCTCCAATCAGCCCCAGCATTTT. Amino acid sequence: CASSEYGGSNQPQHF.

The rearrangement joins TRBV19 to TRBJ2-1, with D perhaps matching TRBD1 (5 bases). V was trimmed by 5 bases and J by 6 bases, leaving 14 bases between them. The CDR3 is 14 amino acids. CDR1 LNHDA and CDR2 SQIVND come from the germline V gene (reference sequence). In nucleotides, the CDR3 is TGTGCCAGTAGTCTAGGGGTATTTTCCAATGAGCAGTTCTTC. This translates into CASSLGVFSNEQFF.

This clonotype occurred many times. J is TRBJ2-1 and V is TRBV5-6; weak D call: TRBD2 (6 bases). This CDR3 has 15 amino acids. The ends were cut back, 0 bases at V and 5 bases at J, with 12 bases in the middle. Germline V gene lookup returns CDR1 SGHDT and CDR2 YYEEEE. The CDR3 nucleotides read TGTGCCAGCAGCTTGGGGCTAGCGTGGCACAATGAGCAGTTCTTC. Residues: CASSLGLAWHNEQFF.

This clonotype appeared a single time. This chain joins TRBV7-9 and TRBJ1-1, with 7 bases aligning to TRBD1. Germline V gene sequence: CDR1 SEHNR, CDR2 FQNEAQ (reference sequence). V was pared by 5 bases and J by 0 bases, with 6 bases of the junction left unmatched. The CDR3 totals 15 residues. The CDR3 sequence: CASSPGQRLNTEAFF. For the CDR3, the DNA is TGTGCCAGCAGCCCGGGACAGCGACTGAACACTGAAGCTTTCTTT.

This clonotype was seen more than once but under ten times. The chain employs TRBV5-6 and TRBJ2-3, with D unclear. This CDR3 is built from 13 residues. Trimming removed 2 bases at V and 6 bases at J, with 10 bases between. Looked up from germline, CDR1 is SGHDT and CDR2 is YYEEEE. The CDR3, as DNA: TGTGCCAGCAGCTTCGGCACGGCTGATACGCAGTATTTT. This codes for CASSFGTADTQYF.

J is TRBJ2-7 and V is TRBV5-1; 11 nucleotides line up with TRBD2. V was pared by 0 bases and J by 6 bases, with 2 bases of the junction left unmatched. The CDR3 runs to 14 residues. Looked up from germline, CDR1 is SGHRS and CDR2 is YFSETQ. DNA for the CDR3: TGCGCCAGCAGCTTGGATACTAGCGGGGGCGAGCAGTACTTC. Protein: CASSLDTSGGEQYF. Combining the CDR3 with reference TRBV5-1 and TRBJ2-7 gives the whole variable domain KAGVTQTPRYLIKTRGQQVTLSCSPISGHRSVSWYQQTPGQGLQFLFEYFSETQRNKGNFPGRFSGRQFSNSRSEMNVSTLELGDSALYLCASSLDTSGGEQYFGPGTRLTVT.

This clonotype came up many times. The chain links TRBV6-2 or TRBV6-3 to TRBJ2-2; maybe TRBD2 (5 bases). CDR3 length: 15 residues. CDR1 MNHEY and CDR2 SVGEGT come from the germline V gene. Deletions cut 6 bases from V and 2 bases from J, with 13 bases between. The CDR3 nucleotides read TGTGCCAGCAGCCCGGGGAGATTAAACACCGGGGAGCTGTTTTTT. It is translated as CASSPGRLNTGELFF.

This clonotype was picked up many times. The gene calls are TRBV6-5 and TRBJ2-3; D possibly corresponds to TRBD2 (6 bases). The CDR3 runs 15 residues. The germline V gene encodes CDR1 MNHEY and CDR2 SVGAGI. V was cut by 5 bases and J by 1 base, with 13 bases left in between. CDR3 DNA sequence: TGTGCCAGCAGTCCCACGGCTAGCGGCACAGATACGCAGTATTTT. Its protein is CASSPTASGTDTQYF.

This clonotype appeared many times. The chain couples TRBV12-3 or TRBV12-4 to TRBJ2-1; 8 bases align to TRBD1. V lost 1 base, J lost 3 bases, and 17 bases stayed unmatched. The CDR3 extends over 20 amino acids. The CDR3 is CASSLGWGPDNRGNYNEQFF. CDR3 nucleotides: TGTGCCAGCAGTTTAGGGTGGGGGCCGGATAACAGGGGGAACTACAATGAGCAGTTCTTC.

This clonotype has a count of ten or more. The V and J genes are TRBV4-1 and TRBJ2-7, with a tentative D call TRBD1 (5 bases). Germline V gene lookup returns CDR1 MGHRA and CDR2 YSYEKL. The CDR3 loop spans 15 amino acids. V dropped 0 bases and J dropped 4 bases, with 13 bases sitting between them. The CDR3 sequence is CASSQESQGFYEQYF. CDR3 coding DNA: TGCGCCAGCAGCCAAGAAAGCCAGGGTTTTTACGAGCAGTACTTC.

At least ten counts were recorded for this clonotype. This rearrangement joins TRBV7-2 to TRBJ1-2; D not certain. The CDR3 is 14 amino acids. With 1 base removed from V and 6 bases from J, the gap between germline ends came to 12 bases. Per the germline V gene, CDR1 is SGHTA and CDR2 is FQGNSA. CDR3: CASSLVSTGDGYTF. The DNA for the CDR3 is TGTGCCAGCAGCTTAGTGTCTACTGGTGATGGCTACACCTTC. The full variable domain, completed using reference TRBV7-2 and TRBJ1-2, is GAGVSQSPSNKVTEKGKDVELRCDPISGHTALYWYRQSLGQGLEFLIYFQGNSAPDKSGLPSDRFSAERTGGSVSTLTIQRTQQEDSAVYLCASSLVSTGDGYTFGSGTRLTVV.

J is TRBJ2-3 and V is TRBV5-1, with TRBD1 matching over 7 bases. The CDR3 contains 15 residues. The V gene end was trimmed by 3 bases and the J gene end by 2 bases; junction bases not matched to a gene: 6. CDR1 is SGHRS and CDR2 is YFSETQ in the germline V gene. The chain's CDR3 is CASSYPGTVTDTQYF. DNA of the CDR3: TGCGCCAGCAGCTACCCGGGGACAGTCACAGATACGCAGTATTTT.

This clonotype ranks as large. The chain combines TRBV5-5 with TRBJ1-5; D not resolved. CDR1 is SGHKS and CDR2 is YYEKEE in the germline V gene (reference sequence). The ends were cut back, 0 bases at V and 4 bases at J, with 11 bases in the middle. The CDR3 is 15 amino acids. This CDR3 reads CASSLVLGSNQPQHF. The CDR3 coding sequence is TGTGCCAGCAGCTTGGTCCTAGGCTCGAATCAGCCCCAGCATTTT.

In this sample, this clonotype turned up many times. The CDR3 DNA follows: TGCGCCAGCAGCCCTCGACAGGGGCTAAACACTGAAGCTTTCTTT. This encodes CASSPRQGLNTEAFF. The chain has TRBV5-1 and TRBJ1-1, with 8 positions matching TRBD1. CDR3 length: 15 residues. Looked up from germline, CDR1 is SGHRS and CDR2 is YFSETQ. Trimming took 4 bases from V and 2 from J; bases not matched to a gene: 7.

The rearrangement joins TRBV7-2 to TRBJ2-2, with TRBD2 matching over 10 bases. Germline V lookup: CDR1 SGHTA, CDR2 FQGNSA. The CDR3 sequence is 17 residues long. V trimming: 1 base; J trimming: 2 bases; junction bases outside the gene matches: 4. As DNA, the CDR3 is TGTGCCAGCAGCTTAGTAGCGGGAGGAGGCAACACCGGGGAGCTGTTTTTT. It codes for CASSLVAGGGNTGELFF.

This clonotype was found a few times. The chain carries TRBV9 and TRBJ2-7, with 11 bases that match TRBD2. The CDR3 is 14 amino acids. Germline CDR1 SGDLS, CDR2 YYNGEE. The ends lost 3 bases at V and 7 bases at J; junction bases unmatched: 6. The CDR3 region has the DNA TGTGCCAGCAGCGGACTAGCGGGGACTCAGGAGCAGTACTTC. Its translation is CASSGLAGTQEQYF.